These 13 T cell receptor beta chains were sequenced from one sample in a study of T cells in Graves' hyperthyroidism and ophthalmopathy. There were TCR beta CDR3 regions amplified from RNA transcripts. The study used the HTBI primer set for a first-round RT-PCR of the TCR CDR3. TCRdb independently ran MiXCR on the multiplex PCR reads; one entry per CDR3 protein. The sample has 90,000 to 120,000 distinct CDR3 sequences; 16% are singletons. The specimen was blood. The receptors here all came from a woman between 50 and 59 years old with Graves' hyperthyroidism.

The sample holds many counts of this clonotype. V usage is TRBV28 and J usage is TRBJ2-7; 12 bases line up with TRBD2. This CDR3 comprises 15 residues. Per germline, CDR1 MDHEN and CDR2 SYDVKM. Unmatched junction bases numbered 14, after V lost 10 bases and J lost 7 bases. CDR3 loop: CATSFRLAGVGEQYF. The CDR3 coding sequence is TGTGCCACCTCGTTCCGACTAGCGGGAGTGGGGGAGCAGTACTTC.

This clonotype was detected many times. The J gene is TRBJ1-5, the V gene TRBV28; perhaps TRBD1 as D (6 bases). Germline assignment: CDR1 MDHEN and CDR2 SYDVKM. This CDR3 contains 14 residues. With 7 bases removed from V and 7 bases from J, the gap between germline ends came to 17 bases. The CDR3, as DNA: TGTGCCAGCACCGATAGACAGGTTGGACAGCCCCAGCATTTT. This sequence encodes CASTDRQVGQPQHF.

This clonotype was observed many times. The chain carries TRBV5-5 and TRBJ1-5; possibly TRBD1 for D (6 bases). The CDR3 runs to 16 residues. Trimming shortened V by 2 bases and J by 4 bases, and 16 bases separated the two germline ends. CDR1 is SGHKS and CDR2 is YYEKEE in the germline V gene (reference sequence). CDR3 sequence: CASSFGFQGWNQPQHF. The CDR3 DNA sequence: TGTGCCAGCAGCTTTGGGTTTCAGGGGTGGAATCAGCCCCAGCATTTT.

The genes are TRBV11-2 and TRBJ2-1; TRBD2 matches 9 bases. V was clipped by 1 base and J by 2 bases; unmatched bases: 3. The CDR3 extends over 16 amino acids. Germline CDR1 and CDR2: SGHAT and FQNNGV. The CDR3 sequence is CASSLGLAAPYNEQFF. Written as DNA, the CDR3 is TGTGCCAGCAGCTTAGGACTAGCGGCCCCCTACAATGAGCAGTTCTTC.

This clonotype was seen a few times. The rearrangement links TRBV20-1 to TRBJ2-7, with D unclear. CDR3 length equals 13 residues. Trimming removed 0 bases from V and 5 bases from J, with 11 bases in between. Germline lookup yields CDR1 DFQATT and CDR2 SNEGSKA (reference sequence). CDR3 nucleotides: TGCAGTGCTAGAGAGCAGGCGAGGAACGAGCAGTACTTC. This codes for CSAREQARNEQYF.

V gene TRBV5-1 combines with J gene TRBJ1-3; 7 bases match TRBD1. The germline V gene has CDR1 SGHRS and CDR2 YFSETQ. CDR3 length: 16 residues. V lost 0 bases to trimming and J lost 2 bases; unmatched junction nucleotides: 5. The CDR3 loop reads CASSLVGGNPGNTIYF. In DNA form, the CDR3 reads TGCGCCAGCAGCTTGGTAGGGGGCAATCCTGGAAACACCATATATTTT.

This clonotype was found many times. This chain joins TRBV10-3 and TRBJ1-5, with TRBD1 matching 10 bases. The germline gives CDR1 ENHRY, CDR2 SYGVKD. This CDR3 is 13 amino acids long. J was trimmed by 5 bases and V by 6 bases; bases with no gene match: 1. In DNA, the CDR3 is TGTGCCATCAGGGGGACAGGGGATCAGCCCCAGCATTTT. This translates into CAIRGTGDQPQHF.

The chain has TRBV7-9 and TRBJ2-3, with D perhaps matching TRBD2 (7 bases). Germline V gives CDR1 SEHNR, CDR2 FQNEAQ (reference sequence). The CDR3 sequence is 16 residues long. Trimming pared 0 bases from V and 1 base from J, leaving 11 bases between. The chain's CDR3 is CASSLARGAGTDTQYF. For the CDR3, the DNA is TGTGCCAGCAGCTTAGCCCGGGGGGCCGGCACAGATACGCAGTATTTT.

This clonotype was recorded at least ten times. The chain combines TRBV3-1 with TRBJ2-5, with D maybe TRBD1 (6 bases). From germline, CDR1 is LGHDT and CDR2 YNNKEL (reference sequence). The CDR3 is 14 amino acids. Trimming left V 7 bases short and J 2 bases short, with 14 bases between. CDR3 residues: CASTSIGQQETQYF. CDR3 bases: TGTGCCAGCACCTCAATAGGACAGCAAGAGACCCAGTACTTC.

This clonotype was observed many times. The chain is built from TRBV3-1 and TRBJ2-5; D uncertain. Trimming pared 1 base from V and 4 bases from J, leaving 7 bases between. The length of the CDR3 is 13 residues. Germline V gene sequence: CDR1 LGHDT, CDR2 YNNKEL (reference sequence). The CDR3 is CASSQVAGETQYF. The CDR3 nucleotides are TGTGCCAGCAGCCAAGTTGCCGGAGAGACCCAGTACTTC.

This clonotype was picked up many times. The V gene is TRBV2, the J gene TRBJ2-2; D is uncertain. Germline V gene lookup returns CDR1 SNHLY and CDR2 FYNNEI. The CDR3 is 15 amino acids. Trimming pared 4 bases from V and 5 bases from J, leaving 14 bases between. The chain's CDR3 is CASSGNRPLTGELFF. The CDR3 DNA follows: TGTGCCAGCAGTGGCAACAGACCCTTGACCGGGGAGCTGTTTTTT.

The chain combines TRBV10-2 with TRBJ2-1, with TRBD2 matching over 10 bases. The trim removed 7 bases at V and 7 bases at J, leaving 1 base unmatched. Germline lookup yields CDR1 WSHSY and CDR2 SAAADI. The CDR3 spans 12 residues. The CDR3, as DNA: TGCGCCAGCAATAGCGGGAGGAATGAGCAGTTCTTC. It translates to CASNSGRNEQFF.

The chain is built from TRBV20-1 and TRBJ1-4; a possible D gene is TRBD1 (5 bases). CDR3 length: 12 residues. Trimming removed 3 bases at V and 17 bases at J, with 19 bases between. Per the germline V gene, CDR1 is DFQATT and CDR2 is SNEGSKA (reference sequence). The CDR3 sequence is CSASAVGGRSFF. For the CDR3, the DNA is TGCAGTGCTAGTGCTGTGGGGGGACGTTCATTTTTT.